This T cell receptor beta chain stems from a study of T cell repertoires in cytomegalovirus infection. In TCRdb, the reads were re-called with MiXCR into one record per CDR3 protein. The sample carries 740,000 or so distinct CDR3 sequences, roughly 35% recorded once. This CDR3 has 19 residues. V was pared by 1 base and J by 0 bases, with 9 bases of the junction left unmatched. Germline V lookup: CDR1 SGHNT, CDR2 YYREEE (reference sequence). The rearrangement links TRBV5-4 to TRBJ2-6, with TRBD1 matching over 8 bases. This clonotype was sampled from a human donor in good health (CMV status not recorded). Some clones in this sample may be carry-over from other donors' samples. Specimen: PBMCs. DNA of the CDR3: TGTGCCAGCAGCTTGATTGGGGGACAGGTGGGCTCTGGGGCCAACGTCCTGACTTTC. It encodes CASSLIGGQVGSGANVLTF.